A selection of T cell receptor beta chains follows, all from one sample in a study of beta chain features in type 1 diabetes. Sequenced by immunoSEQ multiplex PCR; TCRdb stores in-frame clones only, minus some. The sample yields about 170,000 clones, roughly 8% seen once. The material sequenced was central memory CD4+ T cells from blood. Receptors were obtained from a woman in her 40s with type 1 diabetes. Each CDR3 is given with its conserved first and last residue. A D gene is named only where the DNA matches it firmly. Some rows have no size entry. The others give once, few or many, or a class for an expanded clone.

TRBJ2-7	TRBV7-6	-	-	TGTGCCAGCAGCTTAGAGGCAGGTCCCTACGAGCAGTACTTC	CASSLEAGPYEQYF
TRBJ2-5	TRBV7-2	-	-	TGTGCCAGCAGCTTGGGAGGGGGGGCTGAGACCCAGTACTTC	CASSLGGGAETQYF
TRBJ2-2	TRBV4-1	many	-	TGCGCCAGCAGCCAAGAAGGAGTATCCGGGGAGCTGTTTTTT	CASSQEGVSGELFF
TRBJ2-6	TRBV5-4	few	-	TGTGCCAGCAGCGAGGGACTTACTGGGGCCAACGTCCTGACTTTC	CASSEGLTGANVLTF
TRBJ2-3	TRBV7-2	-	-	TGTGCCAGCAGCAGAGATAGCGGAAGTGGCACAGATACGCAGTATTTT	CASSRDSGSGTDTQYF
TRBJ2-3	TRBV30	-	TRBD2	TGTGCCTGGAGTGTCTCAGCGGGAGACGCAGATACGCAGTATTTT	CAWSVSAGDADTQYF
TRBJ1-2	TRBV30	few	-	TGTGCCTGGAGTGTATCTCAGTCCTATGGCTACACCTTC	CAWSVSQSYGYTF
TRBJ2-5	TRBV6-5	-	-	TGTGCCAGCAGCCCTAGGGCGACTAGCCAAGAGACCCAGTACTTC	CASSPRATSQETQYF
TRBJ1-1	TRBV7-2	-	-	TGTGCCAGCAGCCCCAACGTCCAGGTGAACACTGAAGCTTTCTTT	CASSPNVQVNTEAFF
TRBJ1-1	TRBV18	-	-	TGTGCCAGCTCACTTGGGGCGCGTACTGAAGCTTTCTTT	CASSLGARTEAFF
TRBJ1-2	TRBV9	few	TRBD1	TGTGCCAGCAGCACCCGGGACAGTCTGTATCACTATGGCTACACCTTC	CASSTRDSLYHYGYTF